This T cell receptor (beta chain) comes out of a study of shared clonotypes between healthy human individuals. Produced via immunoSEQ multiplex PCR; TCRdb's table is partial and in-frame only. The data show over a million clones, more than 75% seen once. The TCR sequence derives from a man younger than 30 in good health. Some clones in this sample may be carry-over from other donors' samples. Sequencing used memory CD4+ T cells from PBMCs. The subset denotes: CD45RA-negative fraction.

The CDR3 here is CASSGDRGGSHTF. The DNA for the CDR3 is TGTGCCAGCAGCGGGGACAGGGGGGGATCGCACACCTTC. The chain combines TRBV2 with TRBJ1-2, with TRBD1 matching over 11 bases. The V and J ends lost 6 bases and 12 bases, in that order; junction bases with no gene match: 9. Per germline, CDR1 SNHLY and CDR2 FYNNEI. The CDR3 is made up of 13 amino acids. Full variable domain (missing parts from reference TRBV2 and TRBJ1-2): EPEVTQTPSHQVTQMGQEVILRCVPISNHLYFYWYRQILGQKVEFLVSFYNNEISEKSEIFDDQFSVERPDGSNFTLKIRSTKLEDSAMYFCASSGDRGGSHTFGSGTRLTVV.